The 18 T cell receptor beta chains below all came from one sample that was sequenced in a study of response to subunit inactivated influenza vaccine. TCRdb passed the RT-PCR reads through MiXCR, listing each CDR3 protein once. The sample lists 530,000 or so distinct CDR3 sequences; approximately 12% were seen once. Material: PBMCs from blood, obtained on the day of vaccination. Receptors originate from a man aged 50 to 59 who received an inactivated influenza vaccine.

This clonotype was counted only a few times. This chain's CDR3 is CGQTGTLTYEQYF. The CDR3 DNA follows: TGCGGTCAAACCGGGACCCTAACCTACGAGCAGTACTTC. The rearrangement uses TRBV20-1 and TRBJ2-7, with D possibly being TRBD1 or TRBD2 (5 bases each). Germline-derived CDR1 and CDR2 are DFQATT and SNEGSKA (reference sequence). The CDR3 loop spans 13 amino acids.

The chain employs TRBV3-1 and TRBJ1-3, with no clear D. V was cut by 0 bases and J by 1 base, with 7 bases left in between. The CDR3 spans 15 residues. Per the germline V gene, CDR1 is LGHDT and CDR2 is YNNKEL (reference sequence). The CDR3 coding sequence is TGTGCCAGCAGCCAAGATGTCGGGTCTGGAAACACCATATATTTT. It is translated as CASSQDVGSGNTIYF. Full variable domain (missing parts from reference TRBV3-1 and TRBJ1-3): DTAVSQTPKYLVTQMGNDKSIKCEQNLGHDTMYWYKQDSKKFLKIMFSYNNKELIINETVPNRFSPKSPDKAHLNLHINSLELGDSAVYFCASSQDVGSGNTIYFGEGSWLTVV.

The chain uses TRBV28 and TRBJ2-1, with TRBD2 identical over 10 bases. Trimming cost V 5 bases and J 7 bases; bases outside gene matches: 5. The germline CDR1 and CDR2 sequences are MDHEN and SYDVKM. The CDR3 is 14 residues long. The CDR3 DNA follows: TGTGCCAGCAGTGAGGGACTAGCGATAAATGAGCAGTTCTTC. Amino acid sequence: CASSEGLAINEQFF.

This chain uses TRBV3-1 with TRBJ1-1; weak D call: TRBD1 (5 bases). This CDR3 has 16 amino acids. V was trimmed by 3 bases and J by 0 bases, leaving 14 bases between them. Germline CDR1 LGHDT, CDR2 YNNKEL (reference sequence). The CDR3 DNA is TGTGCCAGCAGCCATCCCCCCCAAGGGGTGAACACTGAAGCTTTCTTT. The encoded protein is CASSHPPQGVNTEAFF. The full variable domain, with the rest looked up from reference TRBV3-1 and TRBJ1-1, is DTAVSQTPKYLVTQMGNDKSIKCEQNLGHDTMYWYKQDSKKFLKIMFSYNNKELIINETVPNRFSPKSPDKAHLNLHINSLELGDSAVYFCASSHPPQGVNTEAFFGQGTRLTVV.

The chain links TRBV6-2 or TRBV6-3 to TRBJ1-5; 7 bases line up with TRBD1. From germline, CDR1 is MNHEY and CDR2 SVGEGT. The CDR3 consists of 15 residues. Unmatched junction bases numbered 7, after V lost 5 bases and J lost 3 bases. CDR3 protein: CASSDTQGSNQPQHF. The CDR3 coding sequence is TGTGCCAGCAGTGACACACAGGGGTCCAATCAGCCCCAGCATTTT.

This clonotype occurred a few times. This chain links TRBV4-3 with TRBJ2-6, with 9 nucleotides matching TRBD2. V gave up 1 base and J gave up 0 bases; unmatched junction bases: 10. Germline V lookup: CDR1 LGHNA, CDR2 YSLEER. The CDR3 has 20 amino acids. CDR3 protein: CASSQVPSGTRSSGANVLTF. The CDR3 DNA is TGCGCCAGCAGCCAAGTCCCTAGCGGGACCAGAAGCTCTGGGGCCAACGTCCTGACTTTC.

This clonotype was detected a few times. This chain joins TRBV20-1 and TRBJ2-1; tentatively, D is TRBD2 (5 bases). The length of the CDR3 is 14 residues. CDR1 is DFQATT, CDR2 SNEGSKA, per germline (reference sequence). V was shortened by 6 bases and J by 0 bases, with 12 bases between the two germline ends. The CDR3 loop reads CSAPGSNSYNEQFF. The DNA for the CDR3 is TGCAGTGCCCCGGGGTCGAACTCCTACAATGAGCAGTTCTTC.

V is TRBV10-3 and J is TRBJ1-2, with a weak D call TRBD1 (5 bases). V was cut by 4 bases and J by 8 bases, with 14 bases left in between. The CDR3 length is 13 residues. Germline V gene sequence: CDR1 ENHRY, CDR2 SYGVKD. The CDR3 nucleotides are TGTGCCATCAGTGTTGGGACCCTCGGAGGCTACACCTTC. Protein sequence: CAISVGTLGGYTF.

The rearrangement uses TRBV12-3 or TRBV12-4 and TRBJ2-3; 12 bases line up with TRBD2. The CDR3 is 17 residues long. After removal of 6 bases from V and 2 bases from J, the junction contained 9 bases not matched to a gene. As DNA, the CDR3 is TGTGCCAGCAGGCCAAGACTAGCGGGAGACATCACAGATACGCAGTATTTT. It specifies CASRPRLAGDITDTQYF.

This rearrangement joins TRBV6-1 to TRBJ2-7, with TRBD1 as a possible D gene (6 bases). The germline V gene encodes CDR1 MNHNS and CDR2 SASEGT. CDR3 length: 15 residues. Between the trimmed V and J ends, which lost 6 bases and 1 base, there was a span of 16 bases. This CDR3 is CASRKTGTPSYEQYF. In nucleotides, the CDR3 is TGTGCCAGCAGGAAAACCGGGACACCGTCCTACGAGCAGTACTTC.

The V and J genes are TRBV12-3 or TRBV12-4 and TRBJ2-2; either TRBD1 or TRBD2 may supply D (6 bases each). Trimming cost V 7 bases and J 7 bases, with 22 bases left between them. The CDR3 sequence is 16 residues long. The CDR3 spells CASTHRGAGAVGELFF. The DNA of the CDR3 is TGTGCCAGCACACATAGGGGGGCAGGGGCGGTCGGGGAGCTGTTTTTT.

Ten or more counts support this clonotype. The chain uses TRBV7-2 and TRBJ2-7; no definite D call. The length of the CDR3 is 10 residues. Germline V gives CDR1 SGHTA, CDR2 FQGNSA. The V end was cut by 4 bases, the J end by 6 bases, with 4 bases between. The CDR3 sequence is CASSSPEQYF. The CDR3 DNA reads as TGTGCCAGCAGCTCTCCCGAGCAGTACTTC.

The chain recombines TRBV20-1 with TRBJ2-1; no firm D call. The germline gives CDR1 DFQATT, CDR2 SNEGSKA (reference sequence). The CDR3 is 14 amino acids. V lost 5 bases and J 0 bases, leaving 11 bases between the germline ends. CDR3 in DNA: TGCAGTGCTCCGCTCGGAAGCTCCTACAATGAGCAGTTCTTC. It translates to CSAPLGSSYNEQFF.

This clonotype appeared many times. The chain uses TRBV7-2 and TRBJ2-1; D is perhaps TRBD1 (5 bases). This CDR3 is built from 13 residues. Germline V gene data show CDR1 as SGHTA and CDR2 as FQGNSA. V was trimmed by 5 bases and J by 4 bases, leaving 9 bases between them. Here the CDR3 reads CASSTTAYNEQFF. The CDR3 coding sequence is TGTGCCAGCAGCACGACAGCTTACAATGAGCAGTTCTTC.

This clonotype was seen ten or more times. The gene calls are TRBV7-2 and TRBJ2-7; TRBD2 agrees at 10 bases. Per germline, CDR1 SGHTA and CDR2 FQGNSA. The CDR3 covers 14 residues. Trimming at V came to 5 bases and at J to 3 bases, leaving 4 bases not matched to a gene. The CDR3: CASSVSGGNYEQYF. In DNA, the CDR3 is TGTGCCAGCAGCGTTAGCGGGGGGAACTACGAGCAGTACTTC.

This clonotype turned up a few times. The rearrangement uses TRBV6-5 and TRBJ2-7; 13 bases are shared with TRBD2. This CDR3 is built from 17 residues. Germline V gene lookup returns CDR1 MNHEY and CDR2 SVGAGI. V was clipped by 0 bases and J by 2 bases; unmatched bases: 4. CDR3 residues: CASSYSAGTSGTYEQYF. Written as DNA, the CDR3 is TGTGCCAGCAGTTACTCAGCCGGGACTAGCGGGACCTACGAGCAGTACTTC.

This clonotype has more than one count but fewer than ten. V gene TRBV3-1 combines with J gene TRBJ1-5; a weak D match, TRBD1 (5 bases). The ends were cut back, 3 bases at V and 7 bases at J, with 10 bases in the middle. Germline-derived CDR1 and CDR2 are LGHDT and YNNKEL (reference sequence). CDR3 length: 13 residues. This CDR3 reads CASSQGERQPQHF. CDR3 nucleotides: TGTGCCAGCAGCCAGGGGGAACGACAGCCCCAGCATTTT.

J is TRBJ1-4 and V is TRBV20-1, with TRBD1 identical over 11 bases. The CDR3 is 16 amino acids. The V segment lost 6 bases and the J segment 8 bases; nucleotides outside the gene matches: 14. Per germline, CDR1 DFQATT and CDR2 SNEGSKA (reference sequence). In DNA, the CDR3 is TGCAGTGCGTCCGGGACAGGGGGGCTTAGTTTGGAAAAACTGTTTTTT. Protein sequence: CSASGTGGLSLEKLFF.